This T cell receptor (beta chain) was recovered during a study of blood T cells in healthy people across ages. At the level of the study: Template switching caught about one barcoded beta molecule for each two T cells.

The authors ran a second PCR of 7 to 11 cycles using a sample-barcoded 5' primer and a J-beta primer mix. TCRdb re-called the 5' RACE reads through MiXCR, storing one row per CDR3 protein. This table has about 1.8 million distinct CDR3 sequences, around half appearing once. Study results and caveats: Changes seen in expanded clonotypes were possibly confounded by donor CMV status left unknown.

The study drew donors from healthy Caucasian individuals in Russia aged roughly 6 to 95. Drawing of peripheral blood yielded 8.5 to 10 milliliters from each donor. The CDR3 runs 14 residues. The J segment lost 9 bases and the V segment lost 5 bases, leaving 9 bases of the junction unmatched. A word on this clonotype: Its specificity is unknown.

The gene calls are TRBV12-3 or TRBV12-4 and TRBJ2-5, with 10 positions matching TRBD2. Specimen: blood. The sequence was obtained from a woman aged 35 to 49 in good health. CDR3 protein: CASSKRGGDEAQYF. The CDR3 DNA reads as TGTGCCAGCAGTAAGCGGGGGGGCGATGAGGCCCAGTACTTC.